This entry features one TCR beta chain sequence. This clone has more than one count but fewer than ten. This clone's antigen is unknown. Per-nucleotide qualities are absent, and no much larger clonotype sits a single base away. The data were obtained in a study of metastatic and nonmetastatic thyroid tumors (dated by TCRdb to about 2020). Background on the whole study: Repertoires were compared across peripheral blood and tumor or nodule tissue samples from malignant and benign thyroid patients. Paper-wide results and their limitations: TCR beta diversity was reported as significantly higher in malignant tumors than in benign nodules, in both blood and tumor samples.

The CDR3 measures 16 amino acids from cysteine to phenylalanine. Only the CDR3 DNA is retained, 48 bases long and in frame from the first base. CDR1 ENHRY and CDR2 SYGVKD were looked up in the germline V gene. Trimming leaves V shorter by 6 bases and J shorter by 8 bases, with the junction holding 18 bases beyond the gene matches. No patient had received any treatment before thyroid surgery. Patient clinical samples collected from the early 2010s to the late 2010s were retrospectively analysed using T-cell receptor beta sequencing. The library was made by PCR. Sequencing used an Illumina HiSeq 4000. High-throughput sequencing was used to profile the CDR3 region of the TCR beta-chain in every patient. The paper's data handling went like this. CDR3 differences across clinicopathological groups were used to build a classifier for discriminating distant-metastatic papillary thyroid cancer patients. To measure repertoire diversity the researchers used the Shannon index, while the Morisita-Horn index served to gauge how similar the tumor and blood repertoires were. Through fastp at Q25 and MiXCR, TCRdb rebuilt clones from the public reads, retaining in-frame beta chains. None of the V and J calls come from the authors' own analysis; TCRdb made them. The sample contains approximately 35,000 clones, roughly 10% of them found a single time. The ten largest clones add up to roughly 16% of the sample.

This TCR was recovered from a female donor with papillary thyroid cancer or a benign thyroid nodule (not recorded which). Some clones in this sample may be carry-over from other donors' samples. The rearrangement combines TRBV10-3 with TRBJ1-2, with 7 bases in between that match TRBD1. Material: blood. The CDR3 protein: CAIRGWTGDPVGGYTF. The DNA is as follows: TGTGCCATCAGGGGGTGGACAGGTGACCCCGTCGGGGGCTACACCTTC.